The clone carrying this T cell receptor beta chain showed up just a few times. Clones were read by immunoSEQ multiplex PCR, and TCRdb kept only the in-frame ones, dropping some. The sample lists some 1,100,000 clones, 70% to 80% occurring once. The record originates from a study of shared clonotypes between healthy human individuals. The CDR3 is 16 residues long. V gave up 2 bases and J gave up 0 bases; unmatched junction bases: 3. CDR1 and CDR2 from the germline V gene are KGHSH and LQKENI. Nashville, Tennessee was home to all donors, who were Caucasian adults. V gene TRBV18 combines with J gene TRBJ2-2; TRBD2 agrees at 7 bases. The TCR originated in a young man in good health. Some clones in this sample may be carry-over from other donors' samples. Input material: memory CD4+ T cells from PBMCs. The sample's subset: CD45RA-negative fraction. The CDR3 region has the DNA TGTGCCAGCTCACCAGATCTAGCGGCGAACACCGGGGAGCTGTTTTTT. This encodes CASSPDLAANTGELFF. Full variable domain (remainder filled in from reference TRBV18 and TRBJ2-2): NAGVMQNPRHLVRRRGQEARLRCSPMKGHSHVYWYRQLPEEGLKFMVYLQKENIIDESGMPKERFSAEFPKEGPSILRIQQVVRGDSAAYFCASSPDLAANTGELFFGEGSRLTVL.